This is a list of T cell receptor beta chains from one sample in a study of blood T cell repertoires in COVID-19. Sequenced by immunoSEQ multiplex PCR; TCRdb stores in-frame clones only, minus some. This table has over 300,000 clones, over 70% appearing once. Sequenced: peripheral blood. The receptors shown here come from a woman between 45 and 60 years old with acute or convalescent COVID-19. CDR3s include the opening cysteine and the closing phenylalanine or tryptophan. D genes are given only for firm matches. The listing skips clone size in some rows; elsewhere it reads once, few, many or a size class.

v_gene	abundance	d_gene	j_gene	CDR3nt	CDR3aa
TRBV27	.	.	TRBJ1-6	TGTGCCAGCAGTTTCGACACCTACTCACCCCTCCACTTT	CASSFDTYSPLHF
TRBV18	.	.	TRBJ2-1	TGTGCCAGCTCCCCTTATAGGGGGAGCTCCTACAATGAGCAGTTCTTC	CASSPYRGSSYNEQFF
TRBV2	once	TRBD1	TRBJ1-2	TGTGCCAGCAGTGCGCCCAGACAGGGGAACTATGGCTACACCTTC	CASSAPRQGNYGYTF
TRBV25-1	.	.	TRBJ1-2	TGTGCCAGCAGTCAGGCAGGGAACTATGGCTACACCTTC	CASSQAGNYGYTF
TRBV30	.	.	TRBJ2-2	TGTGCCTGGAAGGGGTCCGGGGAGCTGTTTTTT	CAWKGSGELFF
TRBV6-5	.	TRBD1	TRBJ1-3	TGTGCCAGCAGCCGGGACAGGGCTGGAAACACCATATATTTT	CASSRDRAGNTIYF
TRBV10-3	.	.	TRBJ1-5	TGTGCCATAGGAGGTAGCCGGTCCGGAGGTCAGCCCCAGCATTTT	CAIGGSRSGGQPQHF
TRBV5-1	once	.	TRBJ2-2	TGCGCCAGCAGCACCAGGACAGCTGGTGGTGGGAACACCGGGGAGCTGTTTTTT	CASSTRTAGGGNTGELFF
TRBV5-1	.	.	TRBJ1-2	TGCGCCAGCAGCCCCATTACAGATCTCTATGGCTACACCTTC	CASSPITDLYGYTF
TRBV19	.	.	TRBJ1-1	TGTGCCAGTGATTGGGGGCGTTTAATGAACACTGAAGCTTTCTTT	CASDWGRLMNTEAFF
TRBV29-1	.	.	TRBJ2-5	TGCAGCGTCCAATCAGAGACCCAGTACTTC	CSVQSETQYF
TRBV4-3	.	.	TRBJ1-3	TGCGCCAGCAGCCAAGTGGGGGGGATTGGGACTGGAAACACCATATATTTT	CASSQVGGIGTGNTIYF
TRBV18	once	.	TRBJ2-3	TGTGCCAGCTCGTCGGGGTTTACAGATACGCAGTATTTT	CASSSGFTDTQYF
TRBV7-6	.	TRBD1	TRBJ2-7	TGTGCCAGCAGCCGGGTGGGACAGGGAGGAGACGAGCAGTACTTC	CASSRVGQGGDEQYF
TRBV11-1	.	.	TRBJ1-2	TGTGCCAGCAGCTTGGCAGGGCTATATGGCTACACCTTC	CASSLAGLYGYTF
TRBV30	.	.	TRBJ1-5	TGTGCCTGGTCGACAGATAGCAATCAGCCCCAGCATTTT	CAWSTDSNQPQHF
TRBV7-2	.	.	TRBJ2-7	TGTGCCAGCAGCTTAGCGGGGTCAGTCGGGAGCTACGAGCAGTACTTC	CASSLAGSVGSYEQYF
TRBV6-6	.	TRBD1	TRBJ1-5	TGTGCCAGCAGCCCGGACAGGGGCAATCAGCCCCAGCATTTT	CASSPDRGNQPQHF
TRBV10-3	.	TRBD1	TRBJ1-1	TGTGCCATCAGGGACAGGGGGGACACTGAAGCTTTCTTT	CAIRDRGDTEAFF
TRBV2	.	.	TRBJ1-2	TGTGCCAGCAGTCCGGTGGGGGGTAACTATGGCTACACCTTC	CASSPVGGNYGYTF
TRBV30	.	TRBD1	TRBJ1-5	TGTGCCTGGAGTCCAACGACAGGGGGGAATCAGCCCCAGCATTTT	CAWSPTTGGNQPQHF
TRBV5-8	.	TRBD2	TRBJ2-1	TGTGCCAGCACCCTGGGACTAAACTCTGCGAGTGAGCAGTTCTTC	CASTLGLNSASEQFF
TRBV15	.	TRBD1	TRBJ1-1	TGTGCCACCAGCAGAGCCAGGGGGCTAGTCACTGAAGCTTTCTTT	CATSRARGLVTEAFF
TRBV5-1	.	.	TRBJ1-6	TGCGCCAGCCGGGAGAGGGCCCAAGATTCACCCCTCCACTTT	CASRERAQDSPLHF
TRBV15	.	TRBD1	TRBJ1-1	TGTGCCACCAGCAGAGATACGGACAGGGTAGGAGCTTTCTTT	CATSRDTDRVGAFF
TRBV19	.	TRBD1	TRBJ1-5	TGTGCCACCGCAGGGGGCGGAAATCAGCCCCAGCATTTT	CATAGGGNQPQHF
TRBV5-1	once	.	TRBJ1-2	TGCGCCAGCAGCCCACCCCCAACGGACAGTCACCGGGGCTACACCTTC	CASSPPPTDSHRGYTF
TRBV3-1/TRBV3-2	.	TRBD1	TRBJ1-3	TGTGCCAGCAGCCCTTCCGGGACAGGGTTTTCAGTCTCTGGAAACACCATATATTTT	CASSPSGTGFSVSGNTIYF
TRBV30	.	.	TRBJ1-4	TGTGCCTGGAGTGAATGGGAGAGGGATGAAAAACTGTTTTTT	CAWSEWERDEKLFF
TRBV18	.	.	TRBJ1-2	TGTGCCAGCTCACCACCGAAAAGTATAGCTAACTATGGCTACACCTTC	CASSPPKSIANYGYTF
TRBV12-2	.	.	TRBJ1-3	TGTGCAAGTCGCCAGACAGGGGCCGGAAACACCATATATTTT	CASRQTGAGNTIYF
TRBV7-9	.	.	TRBJ2-3	TGTGCCTGCTCTTCAGGGGCTGGCTTCACAGATACGCAGTATTTT	CACSSGAGFTDTQYF
TRBV29-1	.	.	TRBJ1-2	TGCAGCGTTGTGGGCGAAAGGAATGGCTACACCTTC	CSVVGERNGYTF
TRBV5-4	.	TRBD1	TRBJ2-5	TGTGCCAGCAGCCCAGGACAGGGGGCGTGGGAGACCCAGTACTTC	CASSPGQGAWETQYF
TRBV4-1	.	TRBD2	TRBJ2-7	TGCGCCAGCAGCCAAGATCCCGGGGGTAGCGGGAGGCCCCCCTACGAGCAGTACTTC	CASSQDPGGSGRPPYEQYF
TRBV12-5	.	.	TRBJ2-2	TGTGCTAGTGGTGGAACAGGGTGGGCTAACACCGGGGAGCTGTTTTTT	CASGGTGWANTGELFF